The T cell receptor (beta chain) under discussion was sequenced for a study of T cell changes during pregnancy in multiple sclerosis. The CDR3 is made up of 13 amino acids. Unmatched junction bases numbered 5, after V lost 3 bases and J lost 8 bases. Germline V lookup: CDR1 PRHDT, CDR2 FYEKMQ (reference sequence). This clone appeared a single time. Method: immunoSEQ multiplex PCR; TCRdb's copy keeps in-frame clones and lacks some. The profile covers roughly 69,000 clones, with approximately 93% appearing a single time and almost 1.5% taken by the ten largest. The sequence came from a female donor with multiple sclerosis, enrolled in a pregnancy study. The chain joins TRBV13 to TRBJ1-1; 8 bases fit TRBD1. The input for sequencing was peripheral blood, taken in the second trimester of pregnancy. CDR3 loop: CASSLGRDREAFF. Written as DNA, the CDR3 is TGTGCCAGCAGCTTGGGACGGGACAGGGAAGCTTTCTTT. Complete variable domain (other parts from reference TRBV13 and TRBJ1-1): AAGVIQSPRHLIKEKRETATLKCYPIPRHDTVYWYQQGPGQDPQFLISFYEKMQSDKGSIPDRFSAQQFSDYHSELNMSSLELGDSALYFCASSLGRDREAFFGQGTRLTVV.